This passage covers 18 T cell receptor beta chains from one sample sequenced in a study of blood T cell repertoires in COVID-19. Profiling relied on immunoSEQ multiplex PCR, and the TCRdb table lists in-frame clones only, not all of them. The table includes approximately 220,000 clones, about nine tenths detected once. Sample: peripheral blood. These receptors were obtained from a woman aged 50 to 60 with acute or convalescent COVID-19.

J is TRBJ2-4 and V is TRBV3-1 (or the pseudogene TRBV3-2); 7 bases line up with TRBD1. This CDR3 spans 15 amino acids. V lost 2 bases, J lost 7 bases, and 8 bases stayed unmatched. Germline loops: CDR1 LGHDT, CDR2 YNNKEL (reference sequence). CDR3: CASSQRQGDVNIQYF. CDR3 coding DNA: TGTGCCAGCAGCCAACGACAGGGAGACGTCAACATTCAGTACTTC.

The gene calls are TRBV6-5 and TRBJ2-7; a possible D gene is TRBD2 (5 bases). Germline CDR1 reads MNHEY; CDR2 reads SVGAGI. V was cut by 7 bases and J by 6 bases, with 7 bases left in between. This CDR3 is 10 amino acids long. CDR3 DNA: TGTGCCAGCAAGCGGCGCGAGCAGTACTTC. This translates into CASKRREQYF.

The chain carries TRBV4-1 and TRBJ2-5; D is possibly TRBD1 (5 bases). Looked up from germline, CDR1 is MGHRA and CDR2 is YSYEKL. The V end was cut by 1 base, the J end by 2 bases, with 14 bases between. This CDR3 is 16 amino acids long. The CDR3 coding sequence is TGCGCCAGCAGCCAAGGCCCGACAGTTTTTCAAGAGACCCAGTACTTC. Its translation: CASSQGPTVFQETQYF.

This chain connects TRBV6-2 or TRBV6-3 to TRBJ1-5; possibly TRBD1 for D (5 bases). The CDR3 extends over 18 amino acids. V lost 2 bases, J lost 5 bases, and 22 bases lay in between. Germline loops: CDR1 MNHEY, CDR2 SVGEGT. The CDR3 DNA reads TGTGCCAGCAGTTACACTTGGGACTACCGCCGGGGCGATCAGCCCCAGCATTTT. As protein: CASSYTWDYRRGDQPQHF.

The chain joins TRBV10-3 to TRBJ1-5; 7 bases are shared with TRBD1. This CDR3 is 14 amino acids long. Germline assignment: CDR1 ENHRY and CDR2 SYGVKD. The ends lost 10 bases at V and 4 bases at J; junction bases unmatched: 10. The CDR3 loop reads CATGTGQENQPQHF. The DNA for the CDR3 is TGTGCCACCGGAACCGGACAGGAAAATCAGCCCCAGCATTTT.

The V and J genes are TRBV27 and TRBJ2-5, with 7 bases that match TRBD1. This CDR3 has 16 amino acids. V was pared by 0 bases and J by 0 bases, with 4 bases of the junction left unmatched. Germline V gene data show CDR1 as MNHEY and CDR2 as SMNVEV (reference sequence). The CDR3 DNA reads as TGTGCCAGCAGTTTATCGACAGGGTTGTACCAAGAGACCCAGTACTTC. Translation gives CASSLSTGLYQETQYF.

V gene TRBV7-7 combines with J gene TRBJ2-7, with 11 bases matching TRBD1. After removal of 5 bases from V and 5 bases from J, the junction contained 8 bases not matched to a gene. Germline lookup yields CDR1 SSHAT and CDR2 FNYEAQ (reference sequence). The CDR3 contains 15 residues. CDR3 region: CASSPGTGGKDEQYF. The CDR3 nucleotides read TGTGCCAGCAGCCCGGGGACAGGGGGTAAGGACGAGCAGTACTTC. Variable domain in full (rest from reference TRBV7-7 and TRBJ2-7): GAGVSQSPRYKVTKRGQDVTLRCDPISSHATLYWYQQALGQGPEFLTYFNYEAQPDKSGLPSDRFSAERPEGSISTLTIQRTEQRDSAMYRCASSPGTGGKDEQYFGPGTRLTVT.

This chain uses TRBV6-2 or TRBV6-3 with TRBJ2-7, with 8 bases fitting TRBD1. The length of the CDR3 is 13 residues. Losses at the gene ends were 4 bases for V and 7 bases for J; bases not matched to a gene: 6. The germline V gene has CDR1 MNHEY and CDR2 SVGEGT. The DNA for the CDR3 is TGTGCCAGCAGTTTCCAGGGGGCTGGGGAGCAGTACTTC. Translation gives CASSFQGAGEQYF.

The V and J genes are TRBV10-2 and TRBJ1-2; D remains unclear. Trimming removed 0 bases from V and 7 bases from J, with 9 bases in between. In germline, CDR1 is WSHSY, CDR2 SAAADI. The CDR3 is 13 amino acids. CDR3 DNA: TGCGCCAGCAGTGAGTCCCTCGTCCCTGGCTACACCTTC. Its protein product is CASSESLVPGYTF.

The rearrangement uses TRBV7-6 and TRBJ2-7, with 11 positions matching TRBD1. Germline assignment: CDR1 SGHVS and CDR2 FNYEAQ. Losses at the gene ends were 1 base for V and 3 bases for J; bases not matched to a gene: 2. CDR3 length: 15 residues. The CDR3 sequence: CASSLGGQGGYEQYF. The CDR3 region has the DNA TGTGCCAGCAGCTTAGGGGGACAGGGGGGCTACGAGCAGTACTTC.

The chain couples TRBV6-6 to TRBJ2-7; TRBD1 matches at 8 bases. Germline trimming cut 6 bases from V and 2 bases from J; bases unmatched to any gene: 6. CDR3 length: 14 residues. Germline CDR1 MNHNY, CDR2 SVGAGI (reference sequence). The CDR3 reads CASRLGQDAYEQYF. CDR3 DNA: TGTGCCAGCAGGTTGGGACAGGATGCCTACGAGCAGTACTTC.

V usage is TRBV30 and J usage is TRBJ2-2, with a weak D call TRBD2 (6 bases). This CDR3 contains 14 residues. Germline CDR1 reads GTSNPN; CDR2 reads SVGIG (reference sequence). The germline V and J ends were trimmed by 3 bases and 3 bases, with 11 bases remaining between them. The CDR3 sequence is CAWRGDSDTGELFF. As DNA, the CDR3 is TGTGCCTGGAGAGGGGACTCGGACACCGGGGAGCTGTTTTTT. The full variable domain, with the rest looked up from reference TRBV30 and TRBJ2-2, is SQTIHQWPATLVQPVGSPLSLECTVEGTSNPNLYWYRQAAGRGLQLLFYSVGIGQISSEVPQNLSASRPQDRQFILSSKKLLLSDSGFYLCAWRGDSDTGELFFGEGSRLTVL.

The chain combines TRBV10-2 with TRBJ1-3; D is possibly TRBD1 (6 bases). Germline V lookup: CDR1 WSHSY, CDR2 SAAADI. This CDR3 contains 14 residues. Trimming stripped 8 bases from V and 1 base from J, with 12 bases between. DNA of the CDR3: TGCGCCAGCGGAACAGGGAGTTCTGGAAACACCATATATTTT. Encoded protein: CASGTGSSGNTIYF.

This chain connects TRBV5-6 to TRBJ2-3; 11 bases are a match to TRBD1. V lost 4 bases and J lost 3; bases outside the gene matches: 7. This CDR3 is 16 amino acids long. CDR1 is SGHDT, CDR2 YYEEEE, per germline. The CDR3: CASSIRTGGATDTQYF. CDR3 bases: TGTGCCAGCAGCATACGGACAGGGGGCGCAACAGATACGCAGTATTTT.

The rearrangement joins TRBV6-2 or TRBV6-3 to TRBJ2-4; possible D gene TRBD2, 5 bases. V was trimmed by 2 bases and J by 15 bases, leaving 23 bases between them. Germline lookup yields CDR1 MNHEY and CDR2 SVGEGT. The CDR3 totals 15 residues. The CDR3 nucleotides read TGTGCCAGCAGTTACCCGGTTTCTAGCCCCCGACCATGGTACTTC. This codes for CASSYPVSSPRPWYF.

The chain couples TRBV7-2 to TRBJ1-2; 9 bases are shared with TRBD1. The V and J ends lost 4 bases and 4 bases, in that order; junction bases with no gene match: 4. This CDR3 spans 14 amino acids. CDR1 is SGHTA, CDR2 FQGNSA, per germline. The CDR3 DNA follows: TGTGCCAGCAGCTCCGGGACAGGGTTCTATGGCTACACCTTC. Translated, it gives CASSSGTGFYGYTF.

The rearrangement uses TRBV5-5 and TRBJ2-1; 9 bases match TRBD2. Trimming at V came to 4 bases and at J to 2 bases, leaving 4 bases not matched to a gene. Germline-derived CDR1 and CDR2 are SGHKS and YYEKEE (reference sequence). The CDR3 runs to 15 residues. CDR3 bases: TGTGCCAGCAGCGTCGGCGGGGGGGCCTACAATGAGCAGTTCTTC. Translated, it gives CASSVGGGAYNEQFF.

The chain is built from TRBV18 and TRBJ1-5, with D maybe TRBD1 (6 bases). In germline, CDR1 is KGHSH, CDR2 LQKENI. The CDR3 is 14 residues long. With 5 bases removed from V and 7 bases from J, the gap between germline ends came to 15 bases. The CDR3 loop is CASSDTGQEQPQHF. As DNA, the CDR3 is TGTGCCAGCTCAGATACAGGGCAGGAGCAGCCCCAGCATTTT.